This T cell receptor beta chain was observed in a study of T cell responses to AZD1222 COVID-19 vaccine. Study as a whole: Combined were second doses at about 4 or about 12 weeks.

Regarding the study as a whole: As reported, nearly half of all spike-specific TCRs target variant regions that are unmutated. After two AZD1222 doses, spike-specific TCR breadth and depth rose versus day 0. Donors in the cohort were predominantly white British and more often female, and clonal diversity was possibly underestimated.

Repertoires were generated with immunoSEQ multiplex PCR, while TCRdb's copy carries only in-frame clones and drops some. This sample yields around 110,000 clones, of which around 88% are seen a single time; just over 9.5% belongs to the top ten. In regard to this clone: The target antigen is unknown.

This sample comprised peripheral blood, obtained on day 0 of AZD1222 vaccination. The clonotype originates from an adult in good health.

The CDR3 DNA reads as TGTGCCTGGAGTGCACTTAATTACTACTCTGGAAACACCATATATTTT. The encoded protein is CAWSALNYYSGNTIYF. The chain employs TRBV30 and TRBJ1-3; no clear D. Deletions cut 1 base from V and 0 bases from J, with 13 bases between. Germline-derived CDR1 and CDR2 are GTSNPN and SVGIG (reference sequence). The CDR3 sequence is 16 residues long.